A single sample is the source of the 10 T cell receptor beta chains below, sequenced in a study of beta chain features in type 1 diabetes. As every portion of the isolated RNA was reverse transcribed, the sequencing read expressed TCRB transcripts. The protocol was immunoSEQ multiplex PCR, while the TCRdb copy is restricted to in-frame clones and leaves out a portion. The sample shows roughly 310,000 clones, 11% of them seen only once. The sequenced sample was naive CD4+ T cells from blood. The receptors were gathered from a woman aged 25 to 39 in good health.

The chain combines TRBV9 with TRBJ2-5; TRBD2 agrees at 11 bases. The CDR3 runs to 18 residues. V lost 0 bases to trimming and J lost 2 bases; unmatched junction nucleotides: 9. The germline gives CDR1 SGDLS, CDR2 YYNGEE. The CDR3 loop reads CASSVALGTSGNQETQYF. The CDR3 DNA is TGTGCCAGCAGCGTAGCTTTGGGGACTAGCGGAAATCAAGAGACCCAGTACTTC.

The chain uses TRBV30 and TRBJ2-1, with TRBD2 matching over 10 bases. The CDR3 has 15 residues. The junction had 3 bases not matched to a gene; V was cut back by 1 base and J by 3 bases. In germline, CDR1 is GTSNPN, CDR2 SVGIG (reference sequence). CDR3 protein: CAWSGTSGFYNEQFF. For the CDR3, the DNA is TGTGCCTGGAGTGGGACTAGCGGCTTCTACAATGAGCAGTTCTTC.

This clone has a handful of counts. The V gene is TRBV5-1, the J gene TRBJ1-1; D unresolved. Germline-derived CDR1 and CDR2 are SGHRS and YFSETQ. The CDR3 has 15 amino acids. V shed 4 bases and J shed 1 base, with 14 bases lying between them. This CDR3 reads CASSGRTAGNTEAFF. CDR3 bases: TGCGCCAGCAGCGGAAGGACCGCGGGGAACACTGAAGCTTTCTTT.

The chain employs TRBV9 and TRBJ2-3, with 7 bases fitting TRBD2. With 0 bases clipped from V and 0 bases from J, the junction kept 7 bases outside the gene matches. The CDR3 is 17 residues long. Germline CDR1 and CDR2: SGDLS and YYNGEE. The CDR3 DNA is TGTGCCAGCAGCGTAGCGGCTAGCGGAACTAGCACAGATACGCAGTATTTT. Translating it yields CASSVAASGTSTDTQYF.

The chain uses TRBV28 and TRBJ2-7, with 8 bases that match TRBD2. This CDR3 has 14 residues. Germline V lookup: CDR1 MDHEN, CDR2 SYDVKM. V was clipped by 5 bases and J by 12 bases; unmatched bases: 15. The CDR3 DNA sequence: TGTGCCAGCAGTCAACCAGGTCGGGGGGGAGAGTGGTACTTC. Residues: CASSQPGRGGEWYF.

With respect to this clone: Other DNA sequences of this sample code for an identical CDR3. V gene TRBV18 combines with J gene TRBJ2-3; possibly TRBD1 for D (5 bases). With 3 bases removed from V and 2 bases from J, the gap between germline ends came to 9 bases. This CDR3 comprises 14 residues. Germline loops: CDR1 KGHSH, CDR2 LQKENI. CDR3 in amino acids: CASSPAGNTDTQYF. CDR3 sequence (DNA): TGTGCCAGCTCACCGGCAGGGAACACAGATACGCAGTATTTT. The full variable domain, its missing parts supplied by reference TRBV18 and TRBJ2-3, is NAGVMQNPRHLVRRRGQEARLRCSPMKGHSHVYWYRQLPEEGLKFMVYLQKENIIDESGMPKERFSAEFPKEGPSILRIQQVVRGDSAAYFCASSPAGNTDTQYFGPGTRLTVL.

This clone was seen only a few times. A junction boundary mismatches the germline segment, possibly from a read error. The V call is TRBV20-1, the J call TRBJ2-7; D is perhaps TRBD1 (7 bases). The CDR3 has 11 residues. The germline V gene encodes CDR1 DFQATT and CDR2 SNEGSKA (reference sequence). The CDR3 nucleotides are TGCAGTGCTAGGCAACCGACAGGGAGGAACTTC. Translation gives CSARQPTGRNF.

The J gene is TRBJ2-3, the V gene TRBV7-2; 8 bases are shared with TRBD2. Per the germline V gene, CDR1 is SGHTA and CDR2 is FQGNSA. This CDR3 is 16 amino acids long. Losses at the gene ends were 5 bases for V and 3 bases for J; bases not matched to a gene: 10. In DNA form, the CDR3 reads TGTGCCAGCAGCCCGCACGGCGGGAGGATTACAGATACGCAGTATTTT. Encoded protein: CASSPHGGRITDTQYF.

CDR3 in DNA: TGTGCCAGCAGCTTAGTAGGCAACTACAACTCTGGGGCCAACGTCCTGACTTTC. It is translated as CASSLVGNYNSGANVLTF. This chain uses TRBV7-2 with TRBJ2-6; no firm D call. Germline-derived CDR1 and CDR2 are SGHTA and FQGNSA. The V end lost 1 base, the J end lost 0 bases, and 13 bases lay between the germline ends. The CDR3 is made up of 18 amino acids.

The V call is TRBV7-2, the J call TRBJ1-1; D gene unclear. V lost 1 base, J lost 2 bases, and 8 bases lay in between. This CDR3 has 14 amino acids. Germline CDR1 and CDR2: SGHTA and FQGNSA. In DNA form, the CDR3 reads TGTGCCAGCAGCTTAGGAAGCGCTAACACTGAAGCTTTCTTT. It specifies CASSLGSANTEAFF.